This T cell receptor beta chain was obtained from a study of blood T cell repertoires in COVID-19. V was shortened by 3 bases and J by 0 bases, with 15 bases between the two germline ends. The CDR3 covers 16 residues. CDR1 and CDR2 from the germline V gene are SGHKS and YYEKEE (reference sequence). Measured with immunoSEQ multiplex PCR; TCRdb has only the in-frame clones, and not every one. The sample lists over 200,000 clones, about four fifths occurring once. V usage is TRBV5-5 and J usage is TRBJ1-1; the D is unclear. This sequence originates from a woman between 50 and 59 years old with active or convalescent COVID-19. Input material: peripheral blood. The CDR3 DNA reads as TGTGCCAGCAGCTCGGGAAGGCAGCTTATGAACACTGAAGCTTTCTTT. It translates to CASSSGRQLMNTEAFF.